The 28 T cell receptor beta chains presented below share a single source sample, sequenced in a study of control samples from healthy donors and cancer patients. This table comes from immunoSEQ multiplex PCR, and its TCRdb copy is limited to in-frame clones, with some not included. The table lists fewer than 95,000 clones, roughly 80% of them singletons. The sample consisted of blood. The source is a man aged 25-40 years in good health.

The V call is TRBV5-1, the J call TRBJ2-3; 7 bases agree with TRBD2. Losses at the gene ends were 0 bases for V and 2 bases for J; bases not matched to a gene: 9. The germline V gene has CDR1 SGHRS and CDR2 YFSETQ. CDR3 length equals 17 residues. CDR3 nucleotide sequence: TGCGCCAGCAGCTTGGATCCAGCGGGAATAGACACAGATACGCAGTATTTT. Translating gives CASSLDPAGIDTDTQYF.

V gene TRBV19 combines with J gene TRBJ2-2; D unclear. V was trimmed by 5 bases and J by 7 bases, leaving 5 bases between them. Germline values: CDR1 LNHDA, CDR2 SQIVND (reference sequence). The CDR3 loop spans 11 amino acids. CDR3 in DNA: TGTGCCAGTAGTGATCTCGGGGAGCTGTTTTTT. Its translation is CASSDLGELFF.

The J gene is TRBJ2-7, the V gene TRBV7-2; D may be TRBD1 or TRBD2 (5 bases each). Germline V CDR1 and CDR2: SGHTA, FQGNSA. The CDR3 sequence is 14 residues long. The ends were cut back, 2 bases at V and 2 bases at J, with 10 bases in the middle. CDR3 nucleotides: TGTGCCAGCAGCTTAATGCAGGGACCCTACGAGCAGTACTTC. This translates into CASSLMQGPYEQYF. Drawing the rest from reference TRBV7-2 and TRBJ2-7, the complete variable domain is GAGVSQSPSNKVTEKGKDVELRCDPISGHTALYWYRQSLGQGLEFLIYFQGNSAPDKSGLPSDRFSAERTGGSVSTLTIQRTQQEDSAVYLCASSLMQGPYEQYFGPGTRLTVT.

The chain joins TRBV19 to TRBJ1-4, with D possibly matching TRBD1 (5 bases). Trimming shortened V by 3 bases and J by 0 bases, and 11 bases separated the two germline ends. This CDR3 spans 16 amino acids. Germline V CDR1 and CDR2: LNHDA, SQIVND (reference sequence). Written as DNA, the CDR3 is TGTGCCAGTAGTATGTTCAGGGCGTCAACTAATGAAAAACTGTTTTTT. Translating gives CASSMFRASTNEKLFF.

This clone has ten or more counts. CDR3 in DNA: TGTGCCAGCTCTATCGGGCTCCAAGAGACCCAGTACTTC. Its translation is CASSIGLQETQYF. The rearrangement uses TRBV18 and TRBJ2-5; D not certain. CDR3 length: 13 amino acids. Trimming pared 6 bases from V and 1 base from J, leaving 9 bases between. Germline loops: CDR1 KGHSH, CDR2 LQKENI.

The chain links TRBV6-5 to TRBJ1-6, with TRBD1 identical over 7 bases. The V gene end was trimmed by 5 bases and the J gene end by 8 bases; junction bases not matched to a gene: 6. This CDR3 has 14 residues. CDR1 and CDR2 from the germline V gene are MNHEY and SVGAGI. CDR3 region: CASSPDRLYSPLHF. As DNA, the CDR3 is TGTGCCAGCAGTCCGGACAGGCTATATTCACCCCTCCACTTT.

The rearrangement joins TRBV5-1 to TRBJ1-1, with TRBD1 as a possible D gene (6 bases). CDR3 length equals 15 residues. The V gene's germline CDR1 is SGHRS and CDR2 YFSETQ. The V end lost 3 bases, the J end lost 8 bases, and 20 bases lay between the germline ends. DNA of the CDR3: TGCGCCAGCAGCTCCGTCCGGGACTGGGGGGCCGAAGCTTTCTTT. Protein product: CASSSVRDWGAEAFF. The variable domain in full, completed from reference TRBV5-1 and TRBJ1-1, reads KAGVTQTPRYLIKTRGQQVTLSCSPISGHRSVSWYQQTPGQGLQFLFEYFSETQRNKGNFPGRFSGRQFSNSRSEMNVSTLELGDSALYLCASSSVRDWGAEAFFGQGTRLTVV.

This sequence joins TRBV9 and TRBJ2-2; 7 bases map to TRBD1. Trimming took 4 bases from V and 7 from J; bases not matched to a gene: 10. Germline CDR1 SGDLS, CDR2 YYNGEE. The CDR3 is 15 residues long. CDR3: CASSPEGTVLGELFF. The CDR3 DNA reads TGTGCCAGCAGCCCGGAAGGGACAGTTCTCGGGGAGCTGTTTTTT.

The CDR3 protein is CAWSPGYYSNQPQHF. The CDR3 region has the DNA TGTGCCTGGAGTCCGGGATATTATAGCAATCAGCCCCAGCATTTT. The chain employs TRBV30 and TRBJ1-5; D uncertain. V dropped 2 bases and J dropped 0 bases, with 11 bases sitting between them. The CDR3 totals 15 residues. Germline lookup yields CDR1 GTSNPN and CDR2 SVGIG (reference sequence).

This rearrangement joins TRBV19 to TRBJ1-1; 7 bases map to TRBD1. V gave up 5 bases and J gave up 3 bases; unmatched junction bases: 6. The CDR3 extends over 14 amino acids. Per the germline V gene, CDR1 is LNHDA and CDR2 is SQIVND (reference sequence). CDR3 amino acids: CASSGRDRHTEAFF. The CDR3 DNA reads as TGTGCCAGTAGTGGTCGGGACAGACACACTGAAGCTTTCTTT. The full variable domain, rest sourced from reference TRBV19 and TRBJ1-1, is DGGITQSPKYLFRKEGQNVTLSCEQNLNHDAMYWYRQDPGQGLRLIYYSQIVNDFQKGDIAEGYSVSREKKESFPLTVTSAQKNPTAFYLCASSGRDRHTEAFFGQGTRLTVV.

The chain uses TRBV9 and TRBJ2-7, with TRBD2 matching 10 bases. This CDR3 spans 14 amino acids. V lost 0 bases, J lost 9 bases, and 6 bases stayed unmatched. CDR1 is SGDLS, CDR2 YYNGEE, per germline. Here the CDR3 reads CASSVVGTSDVQYF. The DNA for the CDR3 is TGTGCCAGCAGCGTAGTAGGGACTAGCGACGTGCAGTACTTC.

This clone was recorded once. This rearrangement joins TRBV29-1 to TRBJ1-2, with 10 bases lining up with TRBD1. After removal of 5 bases from V and 6 bases from J, the junction contained 3 bases not matched to a gene. The CDR3 sequence is 12 residues long. In germline, CDR1 is SQVTM, CDR2 ANQGSEA. The CDR3 nucleotides are TGCAGCGTTCGACAGGGGGCGAATGGCTACACCTTC. As protein: CSVRQGANGYTF.

The rearrangement links TRBV7-6 to TRBJ2-2, with 9 bases that match TRBD1. The germline V gene has CDR1 SGHVS and CDR2 FNYEAQ. The CDR3 contains 16 residues. The trim removed 5 bases at V and 0 bases at J, leaving 4 bases unmatched. The CDR3 here is CASSPRQGANTGELFF. The DNA of the CDR3 is TGTGCCAGCAGCCCCCGACAGGGGGCGAACACCGGGGAGCTGTTTTTT.

V is TRBV19 and J is TRBJ1-3; D is undetermined. Trimming removed 7 bases at V and 0 bases at J, with 7 bases between. The germline CDR1 and CDR2 sequences are LNHDA and SQIVND (reference sequence). This CDR3 is built from 13 residues. CDR3 DNA sequence: TGTGCCAGTAAAAGTCCCTCTGGAAACACCATATATTTT. This encodes CASKSPSGNTIYF.

The chain employs TRBV5-5 and TRBJ1-6; 7 bases are a match to TRBD1. The CDR3 length is 16 residues. Unmatched junction bases numbered 9, after V lost 5 bases and J lost 4 bases. Looked up from germline, CDR1 is SGHKS and CDR2 is YYEKEE (reference sequence). CDR3 amino acids: CASRPATGSYNSPLHF. In nucleotides, the CDR3 is TGTGCCAGCAGACCCGCGACAGGGTCTTATAATTCACCCCTCCACTTT. Filled out from reference TRBV5-5 and TRBJ1-6, the complete variable domain reads DAGVTQSPTHLIKTRGQQVTLRCSPISGHKSVSWYQQVLGQGPQFIFQYYEKEERGRGNFPDRFSARQFPNYSSELNVNALLLGDSALYLCASRPATGSYNSPLHFGNGTRLTVT.

The V gene is TRBV6-1, the J gene TRBJ2-7, with 11 bases that match TRBD1. The V segment lost 3 bases and the J segment 5 bases; nucleotides outside the gene matches: 6. Germline V CDR1 and CDR2: MNHNS, SASEGT. This CDR3 has 15 amino acids. As DNA, the CDR3 is TGTGCCAGCAGTGACCGGACAGGGGGCTTCCACGAGCAGTACTTC. The encoded protein is CASSDRTGGFHEQYF.

This chain's CDR3 is CSVGSGTNTEAFF. CDR3 DNA sequence: TGCAGCGTTGGATCCGGGACGAACACTGAAGCTTTCTTT. The chain employs TRBV29-1 and TRBJ1-1, with a tentative D call TRBD1 (5 bases). Per germline, CDR1 SQVTM and CDR2 ANQGSEA. There are 13 residues in the CDR3. V dropped 4 bases and J dropped 1 base, with 10 bases sitting between them.

The V and J genes are TRBV5-1 and TRBJ2-7; unclear D gene. The V end was cut by 0 bases, the J end by 1 base, with 8 bases between. The CDR3 runs 14 residues. Germline values: CDR1 SGHRS, CDR2 YFSETQ. The DNA of the CDR3 is TGCGCCAGCAGCTTGGAAGTAGTTTCCTACGAGCAGTACTTC. Amino acid sequence: CASSLEVVSYEQYF.

The chain links TRBV29-1 to TRBJ1-3; no definite D call. Germline values: CDR1 SQVTM, CDR2 ANQGSEA. Trimming stripped 4 bases from V and 4 bases from J, with 8 bases between. The CDR3 consists of 12 residues. The DNA for the CDR3 is TGCAGCGTTGCAAGCTCCGGAAACACCATATATTTT. It codes for CSVASSGNTIYF.

The chain is built from TRBV19 and TRBJ2-6; perhaps D is TRBD1 or TRBD2 (5 bases each). The CDR3 length is 17 residues. The germline V and J ends were trimmed by 4 bases and 1 base, with 14 bases remaining between them. Germline CDR1 reads LNHDA; CDR2 reads SQIVND (reference sequence). The CDR3, as DNA: TGTGCCAGTAGTAGTTTGGCAGGGAGATCTGGGGCCAACGTCCTGACTTTC. This translates into CASSSLAGRSGANVLTF.

V and J are TRBV12-3 or TRBV12-4 and TRBJ1-6; D uncertain. Trimming removed 3 bases at V and 7 bases at J, with 7 bases between. The CDR3 is 13 residues long. The CDR3 is CASSLARNSPLHF. CDR3 sequence (DNA): TGTGCCAGCAGTTTGGCCAGAAATTCACCCCTCCACTTT.

This clone was seen a few times. The genes are TRBV25-1 and TRBJ2-7; D might be TRBD1 (5 bases). Trimming cost V 10 bases and J 3 bases, with 19 bases left between them. This CDR3 has 14 residues. Per the germline V gene, CDR1 is MGHDK and CDR2 is SYGVNS. The CDR3, as DNA: TGTGCCACCAGCCTTTCCAGGGCAAACTACGAGCAGTACTTC. It translates to CATSLSRANYEQYF.

The chain employs TRBV19 and TRBJ1-6; maybe TRBD1 (5 bases). This CDR3 has 17 amino acids. Germline V gene lookup returns CDR1 LNHDA and CDR2 SQIVND (reference sequence). The V end lost 4 bases, the J end lost 9 bases, and 22 bases lay between the germline ends. The CDR3 DNA reads as TGTGCCAGTAGTAAAGGACTCTTCAGGGTGGAGATTTCACCCCTCCACTTT. Amino acids: CASSKGLFRVEISPLHF.

For the CDR3, the DNA is TGTGCCAGCAGTGAAGCCCCATACAGCGGGGGTTACGAGCAGTACTTC. Its translation: CASSEAPYSGGYEQYF. The chain links TRBV6-1 to TRBJ2-7; TRBD2 matches at 8 bases. The trim removed 0 bases at V and 4 bases at J, leaving 8 bases unmatched. The CDR3 consists of 16 residues. Germline V gives CDR1 MNHNS, CDR2 SASEGT.

This clone was recorded only once. V and J are TRBV6-5 and TRBJ1-1; 7 nucleotides agree with TRBD1. After removal of 7 bases from V and 1 base from J, the junction contained 3 bases not matched to a gene. Germline loops: CDR1 MNHEY, CDR2 SVGAGI. This CDR3 comprises 13 residues. DNA of the CDR3: TGTGCCAGCACCCGACAGGGGAACACTGAAGCTTTCTTT. Its protein is CASTRQGNTEAFF.

The chain joins TRBV28 to TRBJ2-2; TRBD1 matches at 8 bases. Germline V gene lookup returns CDR1 MDHEN and CDR2 SYDVKM. CDR3 length: 13 residues. V lost 7 bases and J lost 5; bases outside the gene matches: 3. The CDR3 DNA follows: TGTGCCAGCAAAACAGGGGGGACCGGGGAGCTGTTTTTT. It translates to CASKTGGTGELFF. Full variable domain (missing parts from reference TRBV28 and TRBJ2-2): DVKVTQSSRYLVKRTGEKVFLECVQDMDHENMFWYRQDPGLGLRLIYFSYDVKMKEKGDIPEGYSVSREKKERFSLILESASTNQTSMYLCASKTGGTGELFFGEGSRLTVL.

The rearrangement joins TRBV30 to TRBJ1-6; D gene unclear. Germline assignment: CDR1 GTSNPN and CDR2 SVGIG (reference sequence). This CDR3 has 15 amino acids. V dropped 0 bases and J dropped 6 bases, with 12 bases sitting between them. The CDR3 coding sequence is TGTGCCTGGAGTGTGTCGGGGATTGCTAATTCACCCCTCCACTTT. It is translated as CAWSVSGIANSPLHF.

This chain joins TRBV5-4 and TRBJ1-2; 9 bases map to TRBD1. Trimming cost V 3 bases and J 4 bases; bases outside gene matches: 10. The CDR3 has 16 amino acids. The germline CDR1 and CDR2 sequences are SGHNT and YYREEE (reference sequence). The DNA for the CDR3 is TGTGCCAGCAGCTCCCTACAGGGGGCGAGGAGCTATGGCTACACCTTC. Its protein product is CASSSLQGARSYGYTF.